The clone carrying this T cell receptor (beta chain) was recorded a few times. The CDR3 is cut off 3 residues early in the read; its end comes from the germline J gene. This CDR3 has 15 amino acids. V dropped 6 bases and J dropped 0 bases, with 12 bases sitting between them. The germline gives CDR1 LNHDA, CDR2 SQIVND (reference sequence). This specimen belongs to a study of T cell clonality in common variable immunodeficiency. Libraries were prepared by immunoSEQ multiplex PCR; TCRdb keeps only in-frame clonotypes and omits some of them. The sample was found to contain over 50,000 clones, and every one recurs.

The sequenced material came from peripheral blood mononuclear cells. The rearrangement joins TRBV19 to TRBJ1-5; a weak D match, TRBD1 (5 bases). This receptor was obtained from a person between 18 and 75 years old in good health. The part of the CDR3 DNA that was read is TGTGCCAGTAGATTCGACAGAAATAGCAATCAGCCC. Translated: CASRFDRNSNQP. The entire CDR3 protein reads CASRFDRNSNQPQHF.